At least ten counts were recorded for the clone carrying this T cell receptor (beta chain). Its antigen is unidentified. The CDR3 runs to 16 residues. In germline, CDR1 is SGHVS, CDR2 FQNEAQ. The V end lost 1 base, the J end lost 8 bases, and 18 bases lay between the germline ends. The data were obtained in a study of T cells in Graves' hyperthyroidism and ophthalmopathy. Study-level findings and limits: Most clonotypes expanded in the thyroid (above 0.001) were also present in blood. Model-based prediction identified ophthalmopathy a median 6.5 months prior to its onset. A model built on 13 V-J features separated ophthalmopathy from stable hyperthyroidism.

RNA transcripts were the template for amplifying TCR beta CDR3 regions. HTBI primers were used for first-round RT-PCR of the TCR CDR3. Each CDR3 protein gets one entry after TCRdb re-called the multiplex PCR reads with MiXCR. The sample has about 640,000 distinct CDR3 sequences; roughly 15% are singletons. Lactation, pregnancy, other autoimmune disease or uncontrolled infection excluded patients. The V gene is TRBV7-8, the J gene TRBJ2-1, with a weak D call TRBD2 (6 bases). This receptor was obtained from a woman between 50 and 59 years old with Graves' ophthalmopathy. The material sequenced was blood. The CDR3 bases are TGTGCCAGCAGCTTAGGTGTACTAGCAGCGTACGATGAGCAGTTCTTC. Translation gives CASSLGVLAAYDEQFF.